This is a list of T cell receptor beta chains from one sample in a study of cytomegalovirus exposure and HLA in healthy donors. Some clones are missing from TCRdb's copy, which holds only in-frame ones; the method was immunoSEQ multiplex PCR. The repertoire holds 150,000 to 250,000 clones, with about four fifths as singletons. The sequenced sample consisted of PBMCs. Receptors originate from a boy between 2 and 10 years old in good health and CMV-seronegative. CDR3s include the opening cysteine and the closing phenylalanine or tryptophan.

V: TRBV10-1; CDR3: CASSESRDSYMNTEAFF
V: TRBV25-1; CDR3: CASSDSLGGSSYEQYF
V: TRBV9; CDR3: CASSSPSSGNTIYF
V: TRBV19; CDR3: CASSMGTNPDTQYF
V: TRBV30; CDR3: CAWSIGVGSNGYTF
V: TRBV5-1; CDR3: CASSLTVGTGELFF
V: TRBV19; CDR3: CASSIEAASYNEQFF
V: TRBV29-1; CDR3: CSASSGGETQYF
V: TRBV4-1; CDR3: CASSPQEGPSSYNEQFF
V: TRBV7-9; CDR3: CASSSSGGADTDTQYF
V: TRBV10-3; CDR3: CAISQRGGSTELFF
V: TRBV5-1; CDR3: CASSLDGAYNSPLHF
V: TRBV6-5; CDR3: CASSYSYRATEAFF
V: TRBV2; CDR3: CASSETGNTEAFF
V: TRBV6-5; CDR3: CASWGVGNTIYF
V: TRBV23-1; CDR3: CASSLDRAHEQYF
V: TRBV2; CDR3: CASSNTEGFSPLHF
V: TRBV2; CDR3: CASSDRGGDSPLHF
V: TRBV7-8; CDR3: CASSSRQGPSNYGYTF
V: TRBV7-9; CDR3: CASSSQGNTEAFF
V: TRBV19; CDR3: CASGAFQPQHF
V: TRBV9; CDR3: CASSVSRGGQETQYF
V: TRBV9; CDR3: CASSVAAGAISGANVLTF
V: TRBV6-1; CDR3: CASSESRGYGYTF
V: TRBV27; CDR3: CASRDRYTGELFF
V: TRBV13; CDR3: CASSLFPPRSTDTQYF
V: TRBV29-1; CDR3: CSVPSQKSYQETQYF
V: TRBV6-6; CDR3: CASSRDSFYGYTF
V: TRBV7-2; CDR3: CASTLGGGPYEQFF
V: TRBV4-1; CDR3: CASSQWFGRGGLQETQYF
V: TRBV6-6; CDR3: CASSAGGGHQPQHF
V: TRBV4-2; CDR3: CASSQDIQGRDGYTF
V: TRBV5-4; CDR3: CASSIDRATNEKLFF
V: TRBV19; CDR3: CASSRPTGHQHQPQHF
V: TRBV7-3; CDR3: CASSQAGTLLDEQFF
V: TRBV15; CDR3: CATSRDPGFGNTIYF
V: TRBV30; CDR3: CAWSYYGGANNEQFF
V: TRBV20-1; CDR3: CSARRGDGYTF
V: TRBV27; CDR3: CASRDTDTQYF
V: TRBV6-1; CDR3: CASSATGGAGNTIYF
V: TRBV7-6; CDR3: CASSLVSGGVGTEAFF
V: TRBV18; CDR3: CASSSGGGTEAFF
V: TRBV4-1; CDR3: CASSQVGQRYGYTF